This T cell receptor (beta chain) was observed in a study of blood T cell repertoires in COVID-19. The overall study: T cells, B-cell-depleted T cells, or PBMCs supplied cDNA or gDNA.

This CDR3 has 15 amino acids. Germline V gives CDR1 LGHDT, CDR2 YNNKEL (reference sequence). With V trimmed by 3 bases and J by 4 bases, 7 bases remained unmatched. In the original processing: For nucleated cells, counts were estimated from reference gene primer amplification. Measured with immunoSEQ multiplex PCR; TCRdb has only the in-frame clones, and not every one. The DNA was the basis for D and trimming; V, J and clone size are from that table. The sample holds roughly 300,000 clones; about 90% are singletons and the top ten take roughly 1%. This clone was observed once. Ages ranged from about 18 to 89 years, with residence in around 24 US areas.

The sample comprised PBMCs or T cells enriched from blood (not recorded which). The V and J genes are TRBV3-1 (or the pseudogene TRBV3-2) and TRBJ1-2; 8 nucleotides line up with TRBD1. This sequence was found in a woman under 40 who had recovered from COVID-19. CDR3 sequence reads: CASSHRDRPPYGYTF. Here the CDR3 DNA reads TGTGCCAGCAGCCACCGGGACAGGCCCCCCTATGGCTACACCTTC.